This T cell receptor (beta chain) stems from a study of T cells expressing NK-cell markers. Study details: TCR beta repertoires came from sorted CD3+CD56+NKG2C+, CD3+CD56+NKG2C- and CD3+CD56-NKG2C+ T cells. The study's findings and limits: In several donors, dominant clonotypes made up about 25-65% of CD3+CD56-NKG2C+ cells. Among CD8+ T cells from over 5 donors, dominant NKG2C+ clonotypes accounted for about 1.0-7.0%.

A note on this clonotype: Its antigen is not known.

The CDR3 is 15 amino acids. Germline V CDR1 and CDR2: SGHVS, FQNEAQ. TCRdb reprocessed the 5' RACE reads, keeping one entry per CDR3 protein, no DNA. The sample yields 150,000 to 200,000 distinct CDR3 sequences, of which the top ten take up roughly 20%. The sample taken for sequencing was blood T cells: a sorted CD56 or NKG2C T cell subset, CD4+ or CD8+ T cells, or bulk PBMC T cells (not recorded which). This sequence was found in a woman aged 18 to 75 in good health. The V gene is TRBV7-8, the J gene TRBJ2-5; the D call of TRBD1 rests on TCRdb alone, since no DNA is present to check it. CDR3 region: CASSLVSGTGETQYF.